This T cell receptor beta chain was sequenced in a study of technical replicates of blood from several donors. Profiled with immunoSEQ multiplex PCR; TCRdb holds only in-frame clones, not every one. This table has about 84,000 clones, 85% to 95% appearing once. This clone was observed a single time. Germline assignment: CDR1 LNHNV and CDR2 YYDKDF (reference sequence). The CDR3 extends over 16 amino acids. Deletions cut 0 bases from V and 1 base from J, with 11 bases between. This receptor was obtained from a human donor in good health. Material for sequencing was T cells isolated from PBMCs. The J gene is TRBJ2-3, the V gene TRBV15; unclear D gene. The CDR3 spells CATSRDFLVGTDTQYF. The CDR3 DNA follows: TGTGCCACCAGCAGAGACTTTCTCGTCGGCACAGATACGCAGTATTTT.